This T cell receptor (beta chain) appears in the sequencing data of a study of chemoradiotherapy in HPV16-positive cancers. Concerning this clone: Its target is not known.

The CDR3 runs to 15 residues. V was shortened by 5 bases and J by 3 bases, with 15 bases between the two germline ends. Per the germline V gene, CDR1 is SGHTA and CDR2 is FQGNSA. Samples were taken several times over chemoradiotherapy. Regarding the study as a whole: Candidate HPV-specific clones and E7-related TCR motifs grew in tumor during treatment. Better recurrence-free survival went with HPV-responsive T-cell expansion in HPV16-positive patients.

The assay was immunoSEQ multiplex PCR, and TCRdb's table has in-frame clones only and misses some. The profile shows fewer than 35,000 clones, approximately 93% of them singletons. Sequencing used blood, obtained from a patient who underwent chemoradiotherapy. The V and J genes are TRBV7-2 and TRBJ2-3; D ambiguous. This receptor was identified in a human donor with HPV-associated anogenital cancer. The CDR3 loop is CASSNRVMGTDTQYF. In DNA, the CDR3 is TGTGCCAGCAGCAACCGGGTGATGGGGACAGATACGCAGTATTTT.